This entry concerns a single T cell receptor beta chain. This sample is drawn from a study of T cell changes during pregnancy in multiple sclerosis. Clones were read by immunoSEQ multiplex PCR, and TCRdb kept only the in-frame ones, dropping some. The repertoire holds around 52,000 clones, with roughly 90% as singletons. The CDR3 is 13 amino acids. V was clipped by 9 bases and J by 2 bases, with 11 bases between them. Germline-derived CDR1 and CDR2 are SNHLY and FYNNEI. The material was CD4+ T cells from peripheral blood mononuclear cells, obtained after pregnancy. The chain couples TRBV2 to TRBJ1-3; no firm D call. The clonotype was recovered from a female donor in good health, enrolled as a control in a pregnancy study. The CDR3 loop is CARGREPGNTIYF. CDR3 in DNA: TGTGCCAGAGGGAGGGAGCCTGGAAACACCATATATTTT.